This T cell receptor (beta chain) is drawn from a study of cytomegalovirus exposure and HLA in healthy donors. At the level of the study: Around 76% of roughly 400 genotyped donors fell in the Caucasian-associated ancestry cluster.

Losses at the gene ends were 2 bases for V and 4 bases for J; bases not matched to a gene: 6. The length of the CDR3 is 15 residues. Germline lookup yields CDR1 SGHDT and CDR2 YYEEEE. PCR used 60 Vbeta primers and 13 Jbeta primers. Profiled with immunoSEQ multiplex PCR; TCRdb holds only in-frame clones, not every one. The sample records roughly 170,000 clones, around 84% being singletons. The receptor was isolated from a girl aged 2 to 9 in good health and CMV-seropositive. Sequences were obtained from PBMCs. V and J are TRBV5-6 and TRBJ1-5; TRBD1 matches at 7 bases. The DNA for the CDR3 is TGTGCCAGCAGCTTTTTCGGCAGGGGGAATCAGCCCCAGCATTTT. This translates into CASSFFGRGNQPQHF.